The rows below give T cell receptor beta chains drawn from one sample of a study of T cell changes during pregnancy in multiple sclerosis. Sequenced by immunoSEQ multiplex PCR; TCRdb stores in-frame clones only, minus some. There are around 99,000 clones in the sample; roughly 92% occur only once, and about 3% lies in the top ten. Sequenced here: peripheral blood, sampled in the first trimester of pregnancy. These TCRs come from a female donor with multiple sclerosis, enrolled in a pregnancy study. CDR3s include the opening cysteine and the closing phenylalanine or tryptophan. Fields, in order: clone size, V gene, J gene, D gene, CDR3 protein, CDR3 DNA. A D gene is named only where the DNA matches it firmly. Size tells how often a clone was seen (once, few, many) or the class of an expanded clone, and some rows leave it out.

abundance: NA; v_gene: TRBV27; j_gene: TRBJ2-2; d_gene: TRBD2; CDR3aa: CASSLILAVGELFF; CDR3nt: TGTGCCAGCAGTTTAATACTAGCGGTTGGGGAGCTGTTTTTT
abundance: NA; v_gene: TRBV14; j_gene: TRBJ1-2; d_gene: TRBD1; CDR3aa: CASSPRQGGNYGYTF; CDR3nt: TGTGCCAGCAGCCCCCGACAGGGAGGCAACTATGGCTACACCTTC
abundance: NA; v_gene: TRBV6-1; j_gene: TRBJ2-7; d_gene: TRBD1; CDR3aa: CASSETGVSYEQYF; CDR3nt: TGTGCCAGCAGCGAAACAGGGGTTTCCTACGAGCAGTACTTC
abundance: NA; v_gene: TRBV28; j_gene: TRBJ2-1; d_gene: NA; CDR3aa: CASSLPLNEQFF; CDR3nt: TGTGCCAGCAGCCTACCGCTAAATGAGCAGTTCTTC
abundance: NA; v_gene: TRBV9; j_gene: TRBJ1-1; d_gene: NA; CDR3aa: CASSRTGPNTEAFF; CDR3nt: TGTGCCAGCAGCAGAACAGGACCCAACACTGAAGCTTTCTTT
abundance: NA; v_gene: TRBV29-1; j_gene: TRBJ1-1; d_gene: NA; CDR3aa: CSVEGSSGGHTEAFF; CDR3nt: TGCAGCGTTGAAGGGTCGTCGGGAGGACACACTGAAGCTTTCTTT
abundance: NA; v_gene: TRBV7-9; j_gene: TRBJ2-1; d_gene: TRBD2; CDR3aa: CASSLEAGGVGQFF; CDR3nt: TGTGCCAGCAGCTTAGAAGCGGGAGGGGTCGGGCAGTTCTTC
abundance: NA; v_gene: TRBV10-3; j_gene: TRBJ2-6; d_gene: NA; CDR3aa: CAIRATGSGANVLTF; CDR3nt: TGTGCCATCAGGGCCACAGGGTCTGGGGCCAACGTCCTGACTTTC
abundance: once; v_gene: TRBV6-1; j_gene: TRBJ2-3; d_gene: TRBD1; CDR3aa: CASSATTGNTDTQYF; CDR3nt: TGTGCCAGCAGTGCGACGACAGGGAACACAGATACGCAGTATTTT
abundance: NA; v_gene: TRBV14; j_gene: TRBJ2-5; d_gene: TRBD2; CDR3aa: CASSQLSGGETQYF; CDR3nt: TGTGCCAGCAGCCAATTAAGCGGGGGAGAGACCCAGTACTTC
abundance: NA; v_gene: TRBV2; j_gene: TRBJ2-7; d_gene: NA; CDR3aa: CASSFRRDEQYF; CDR3nt: TGTGCCAGCTCTTTCCGTCGGGATGAGCAGTACTTC
abundance: NA; v_gene: TRBV5-6; j_gene: TRBJ2-7; d_gene: NA; CDR3aa: CASSTPGQSYEQYF; CDR3nt: TGTGCCAGCAGCACCCCGGGACAATCGTACGAGCAGTACTTC
abundance: NA; v_gene: TRBV14; j_gene: TRBJ2-7; d_gene: NA; CDR3aa: CASSSGTGWNYEQYF; CDR3nt: TGTGCCAGCAGCTCCGGTACAGGTTGGAACTACGAGCAGTACTTC
abundance: NA; v_gene: TRBV6-6; j_gene: TRBJ2-7; d_gene: NA; CDR3aa: CASSYSRGPYEQYF; CDR3nt: TGTGCCAGCAGTTACTCGCGGGGCCCCTACGAGCAGTACTTC
abundance: NA; v_gene: TRBV9; j_gene: TRBJ2-5; d_gene: NA; CDR3aa: CASSVGGGTETQYF; CDR3nt: TGTGCCAGCAGCGTAGGTGGGGGGACAGAGACCCAGTACTTC
abundance: NA; v_gene: TRBV18; j_gene: TRBJ2-3; d_gene: TRBD1; CDR3aa: CASLSTGGGGDTQYF; CDR3nt: TGTGCCAGCCTCTCGACAGGGGGCGGAGGAGATACGCAGTATTTT
abundance: NA; v_gene: TRBV25-1; j_gene: TRBJ2-1; d_gene: NA; CDR3aa: CASTYDNGYNEQFF; CDR3nt: TGTGCCAGCACCTACGACAATGGTTACAATGAGCAGTTCTTC
abundance: NA; v_gene: TRBV27; j_gene: TRBJ2-7; d_gene: TRBD2; CDR3aa: CATLSTGGLAVPGEQYF; CDR3nt: TGTGCCACCCTCTCAACTGGGGGACTAGCCGTTCCTGGCGAGCAGTACTTC
abundance: NA; v_gene: TRBV28; j_gene: TRBJ1-2; d_gene: NA; CDR3aa: CASSPLHLFRDNRVYGYTF; CDR3nt: TGTGCCAGCAGTCCCTTGCACCTCTTCCGGGACAACCGGGTCTATGGCTACACCTTC
abundance: once; v_gene: TRBV7-2; j_gene: TRBJ1-5; d_gene: TRBD1; CDR3aa: CASSHSGGGQPQHF; CDR3nt: TGTGCCAGCAGCCATTCAGGGGGCGGACAGCCCCAGCATTTT
abundance: NA; v_gene: TRBV6-6; j_gene: TRBJ2-1; d_gene: NA; CDR3aa: CASSYSSGAGDNEQFF; CDR3nt: TGTGCCAGCAGTTACTCGAGTGGGGCAGGGGACAATGAGCAGTTCTTC
abundance: NA; v_gene: TRBV15; j_gene: TRBJ2-1; d_gene: NA; CDR3aa: CATSRQTGYNEQFF; CDR3nt: TGTGCCACCAGCAGACAGACAGGTTACAATGAGCAGTTCTTC
abundance: NA; v_gene: TRBV5-4; j_gene: TRBJ1-1; d_gene: TRBD1; CDR3aa: CASSSGGWTEAFF; CDR3nt: TGTGCCAGCAGCTCAGGGGGTTGGACTGAAGCTTTCTTT
abundance: NA; v_gene: TRBV9; j_gene: TRBJ2-3; d_gene: TRBD2; CDR3aa: CASSELAGADTQYF; CDR3nt: TGTGCCAGCAGCGAGCTAGCGGGAGCAGATACGCAGTATTTT
abundance: NA; v_gene: TRBV10-3; j_gene: TRBJ1-5; d_gene: TRBD1; CDR3aa: CAISDRQGAGSNQPQHF; CDR3nt: TGTGCCATCAGTGACAGACAGGGGGCCGGGAGCAATCAGCCCCAGCATTTT
abundance: NA; v_gene: TRBV7-2; j_gene: TRBJ2-4; d_gene: TRBD1; CDR3aa: CASSDRGGGKNIQYF; CDR3nt: TGTGCCAGCAGCGACAGGGGGGGAGGCAAAAACATTCAGTACTTC
abundance: NA; v_gene: TRBV5-4; j_gene: TRBJ2-5; d_gene: NA; CDR3aa: CASSLSGTSKETQYF; CDR3nt: TGTGCCAGCAGCTTGTCCGGGACATCTAAGGAGACCCAGTACTTC
abundance: NA; v_gene: TRBV7-2; j_gene: TRBJ2-7; d_gene: TRBD2; CDR3aa: CASSFGGMGYEQYF; CDR3nt: TGTGCCAGCAGCTTCGGGGGGATGGGGTACGAGCAGTACTTC
abundance: once; v_gene: TRBV27; j_gene: TRBJ1-2; d_gene: NA; CDR3aa: CASRKVEGEYGYTF; CDR3nt: TGTGCCAGCAGGAAAGTAGAAGGAGAATATGGCTACACCTTC
abundance: NA; v_gene: TRBV29-1; j_gene: TRBJ2-7; d_gene: TRBD1; CDR3aa: CSVEETGQSYEQYF; CDR3nt: TGCAGCGTTGAAGAGACGGGACAGTCCTACGAGCAGTACTTC
abundance: NA; v_gene: TRBV19; j_gene: TRBJ2-1; d_gene: NA; CDR3aa: CASSSYSGSYNEQFF; CDR3nt: TGTGCCAGTAGTTCCTATAGTGGCTCCTACAATGAGCAGTTCTTC
abundance: NA; v_gene: TRBV6-6; j_gene: TRBJ2-3; d_gene: NA; CDR3aa: CASSPVTDTQYF; CDR3nt: TGTGCCAGCAGTCCAGTGACAGATACGCAGTATTTT
abundance: NA; v_gene: TRBV18; j_gene: TRBJ1-1; d_gene: NA; CDR3aa: CASSPQGVGNTEAFF; CDR3nt: TGTGCCAGCTCACCACAGGGGGTCGGGAACACTGAAGCTTTCTTT
abundance: NA; v_gene: TRBV2; j_gene: TRBJ2-2; d_gene: NA; CDR3aa: CASSDPEWSTGELFF; CDR3nt: TGTGCCAGCAGTGATCCTGAATGGAGCACCGGGGAGCTGTTTTTT
abundance: NA; v_gene: TRBV7-3; j_gene: TRBJ2-7; d_gene: TRBD2; CDR3aa: CASSLTRREGRYEQYF; CDR3nt: TGTGCCAGCAGCTTGACAAGGCGGGAGGGCCGGTACGAGCAGTACTTC